The text below deals with one TCR beta chain. Germline CDR1 SGHAT, CDR2 FQNNGV. V lost 4 bases and J lost 2, with 19 bases in between. The CDR3 totals 17 residues. These data originate in a study of blood T cell repertoires in COVID-19. This table comes from immunoSEQ multiplex PCR, and its TCRdb copy is limited to in-frame clones, with some not included. In the table there are about 180,000 clones, approximately 85% of which are singletons. J is TRBJ2-3 and V is TRBV11-2; perhaps TRBD2 as D (5 bases). The sequenced sample consisted of PBMCs or T cells enriched from blood (not recorded which). This sequence was found in a middle-aged man who had recovered from COVID-19. CDR3 loop: CASSSRPRGQDTDTQYF. Written as DNA, the CDR3 is TGTGCCAGCAGCTCAAGGCCTCGGGGTCAGGACACAGATACGCAGTATTTT.